The 23 T cell receptor beta chains reported below all come from one sample, sequenced in a study of glioma-infiltrating T cells. Amplification of TCR alpha and beta CDR3 regions from RNA used iRepertoire nested multiplex PCR. TCRdb reprocessed the multiplex PCR reads with MiXCR, giving one entry per CDR3 protein. The repertoire holds some 130,000 distinct CDR3 sequences, with more than 20% as singletons. The sequenced material came from glioma tissue, nonneoplastic brain tissue, or PBMCs (not recorded which). All receptors derive from a human donor with low-grade glioma or glioblastoma, undergoing nonglioma brain surgery, or in good health (not recorded which).

A few counts support this clonotype. J is TRBJ1-2 and V is TRBV7-9; 7 positions agree with TRBD1. Germline V gives CDR1 SEHNR, CDR2 FQNEAQ (reference sequence). The junction had 18 bases not matched to a gene; V was cut back by 6 bases and J by 5 bases. This CDR3 has 17 amino acids. The DNA for the CDR3 is TGTGCCAGCAGTCGATATTACCGGGACAGAGGGGAGTATGGCTACACCTTC. Translating it yields CASSRYYRDRGEYGYTF.

This clonotype has at least ten counts. This chain uses TRBV14 with TRBJ2-2; D remains unclear. V lost 2 bases to trimming and J lost 4 bases, with 5 bases between them. Germline-derived CDR1 and CDR2 are SGHDN and FVKESK. The length of the CDR3 is 13 residues. This CDR3 reads CASSQQTTGELFF. For the CDR3, the DNA is TGTGCCAGCAGCCAACAGACCACCGGGGAGCTGTTTTTT.

This clonotype was detected many times. This chain links TRBV7-2 with TRBJ2-1; TRBD2 matches 8 bases. Germline CDR1 SGHTA, CDR2 FQGNSA. V trimming: 5 bases; J trimming: 4 bases; junction bases outside the gene matches: 10. This CDR3 has 16 amino acids. The CDR3, as DNA: TGTGCCAGCAGCCCAGGTGGGAAGCGGGGGTACAATGAGCAGTTCTTC. Protein: CASSPGGKRGYNEQFF.

This clonotype was detected ten times or more. The rearrangement uses TRBV6-1 and TRBJ2-1; 7 bases map to TRBD1. V lost 6 bases to trimming and J lost 10 bases; unmatched junction nucleotides: 9. Germline V gene data show CDR1 as MNHNS and CDR2 as SASEGT. This CDR3 contains 13 residues. In DNA form, the CDR3 reads TGTGCCAGCAGCCTGACAGGGCCTCGCGAGCAGTTCTTC. Amino acid sequence: CASSLTGPREQFF.

The V gene is TRBV2, the J gene TRBJ2-3, with 7 bases lining up with TRBD2. The junction had 8 bases not matched to a gene; V was cut back by 6 bases and J by 2 bases. The CDR3 has 15 amino acids. CDR1 SNHLY and CDR2 FYNNEI come from the germline V gene. CDR3 protein: CASSGQRGPTDTQYF. The CDR3 DNA reads TGTGCCAGCAGCGGGCAGCGGGGACCCACAGATACGCAGTATTTT.

Concerning this clonotype itself: Given the absence of the conserved phenylalanine or tryptophan at the CDR3 end, a read error is likely. J is TRBJ1-2 and V is TRBV10-3, with TRBD1 matching over 7 bases. In germline, CDR1 is ENHRY, CDR2 SYGVKD. CDR3 length: 15 residues. The V and J ends lost 0 bases and 4 bases, in that order; junction bases with no gene match: 5. The CDR3 sequence is CAISESRQGTYGYTL. DNA of the CDR3: TGTGCCATCAGTGAGTCGAGACAGGGAACCTATGGCTACACCTTA.

The gene calls are TRBV2 and TRBJ2-3; no firm D call. Germline CDR1 SNHLY, CDR2 FYNNEI. V was cut by 4 bases and J by 6 bases, with 14 bases left in between. The length of the CDR3 is 14 residues. CDR3 residues: CASSVDGPGDTQYF. DNA of the CDR3: TGTGCCAGCAGTGTGGACGGTCCCGGGGATACGCAGTATTTT. Full variable domain (remainder filled in from reference TRBV2 and TRBJ2-3): EPEVTQTPSHQVTQMGQEVILRCVPISNHLYFYWYRQILGQKVEFLVSFYNNEISEKSEIFDDQFSVERPDGSNFTLKIRSTKLEDSAMYFCASSVDGPGDTQYFGPGTRLTVL.

This clonotype was observed a few times. V gene TRBV7-2 combines with J gene TRBJ1-1, with a weak D call TRBD1 (5 bases). Trimming stripped 1 base from V and 8 bases from J, with 8 bases between. The CDR3 has 12 residues. Germline lookup yields CDR1 SGHTA and CDR2 FQGNSA. CDR3 DNA sequence: TGTGCCAGCAGCTTAGTACAGGTCGAAGCTTTCTTT. Encoded protein: CASSLVQVEAFF.

This chain connects TRBV20-1 to TRBJ2-2; maybe TRBD2 (5 bases). CDR1 and CDR2 (germline): DFQATT, SNEGSKA (reference sequence). The V gene lost 3 bases and the J gene lost 4 bases, with 9 bases spanning the gap. The CDR3 loop spans 13 amino acids. The CDR3 sequence is CSARAGLTGELFF. DNA for the CDR3: TGCAGTGCTAGGGCAGGACTCACCGGGGAGCTGTTTTTT.

This clonotype was seen a handful of times. V gene TRBV27 combines with J gene TRBJ1-2; D is unclear. CDR3 length: 15 amino acids. Trimming removed 1 base from V and 1 base from J, with 10 bases in between. Looked up from germline, CDR1 is MNHEY and CDR2 is SMNVEV (reference sequence). The CDR3 coding sequence is TGTGCCAGCAGTTTATTGGCGCAACTTAACTATGGCTACACCTTC. Protein product: CASSLLAQLNYGYTF.

This clonotype was observed at least ten times. J is TRBJ1-1 and V is TRBV12-3 or TRBV12-4; TRBD1 might be the D (6 bases). V was shortened by 5 bases and J by 5 bases, with 18 bases between the two germline ends. The CDR3 is 15 amino acids. In DNA form, the CDR3 reads TGTGCCAGCAGTCCGGTCCCAGGGGAAGGGACTGAAGCTTTCTTT. It encodes CASSPVPGEGTEAFF.

This clonotype was found many times. This chain joins TRBV6-1 and TRBJ2-3; 10 nucleotides line up with TRBD1. This CDR3 contains 14 residues. CDR1 is MNHNS and CDR2 is SASEGT in the germline V gene. V was pared by 9 bases and J by 4 bases, with 7 bases of the junction left unmatched. CDR3 coding DNA: TGTGCCAGTAGACGACAGGGGGCTGCAGATACGCAGTATTTT. It yields the protein CASRRQGAADTQYF.

This chain joins TRBV27 and TRBJ2-4; D may be TRBD1 or TRBD2 (5 bases each). The germline V and J ends were trimmed by 6 bases and 9 bases, with 18 bases remaining between them. This CDR3 contains 14 residues. Germline CDR1 is MNHEY and CDR2 is SMNVEV (reference sequence). CDR3 amino acids: CASSQRDPSSIQYF. CDR3 coding DNA: TGTGCCAGCAGCCAACGGGACCCGAGCAGCATTCAGTACTTC.

This clonotype was detected only a few times. This chain uses TRBV15 with TRBJ2-5, with 7 bases aligning to TRBD1. The germline V gene encodes CDR1 LNHNV and CDR2 YYDKDF (reference sequence). The CDR3 length is 13 residues. V lost 10 bases and J lost 4; bases outside the gene matches: 9. The CDR3 DNA reads as TGTGCCATCCAGACAGGGCCCCGAGAGACCCAGTACTTC. Amino acids: CAIQTGPRETQYF.

There are a few counts of this clonotype. The chain uses TRBV29-1 and TRBJ1-1; D is possibly TRBD1 (5 bases). This CDR3 has 11 amino acids. Germline CDR1 SQVTM, CDR2 ANQGSEA. The V and J ends lost 4 bases and 7 bases respectively, with 10 bases between them. CDR3 sequence reads: CSVARGSEAFF. The CDR3 nucleotides read TGCAGCGTTGCTAGGGGAAGTGAAGCTTTCTTT.

The V call is TRBV19, the J call TRBJ1-3; no clear D. CDR1 and CDR2 (germline): LNHDA, SQIVND (reference sequence). Trimming shortened V by 7 bases and J by 0 bases, and 10 bases separated the two germline ends. This CDR3 has 14 residues. CDR3 coding DNA: TGTGCCAGTAAAGACACTTACTCTGGAAACACCATATATTTT. It is translated as CASKDTYSGNTIYF.

CDR3 in DNA: TGTGCCACCAGTGATCCAGACGGAAGCTATGGCTACACCTTC. This translates into CATSDPDGSYGYTF. The gene calls are TRBV24-1 and TRBJ1-2; D is unclear. The CDR3 length is 14 residues. CDR1 and CDR2 from the germline V gene are KGHDR and SFDVKD. Trimming left V 3 bases short and J 4 bases short, with 11 bases between.

As to this clonotype: Relative to the germline gene, one junction end is altered; a read error may explain this. The chain has TRBV5-1 and TRBJ2-3; TRBD1 might be the D (6 bases). This CDR3 spans 16 amino acids. The germline V gene encodes CDR1 SGHRS and CDR2 YFSETQ. CDR3 coding DNA: TGCGACAGCAGCTGGGATGGACAGTCTAGCACAGATACGCAGTATTTT. This sequence encodes CDSSWDGQSSTDTQYF.

This clonotype was recorded at least ten times. The chain is built from TRBV15 and TRBJ1-4, with D possibly being TRBD1 (6 bases). Germline assignment: CDR1 LNHNV and CDR2 YYDKDF (reference sequence). CDR3 length: 15 residues. Trimming took 0 bases from V and 5 from J, leaving 10 bases between them. The CDR3 region has the DNA TGTGCCACCAGCAGAGATACTGGGGGCAATGAAAAACTGTTTTTT. Translating gives CATSRDTGGNEKLFF.

To note about this clonotype: Compared with germline, one end of the junction differs, possibly owing to a read error. The rearrangement uses TRBV28 and TRBJ1-1; D possibly corresponds to TRBD1 (5 bases). The V gene's germline CDR1 is MDHEN and CDR2 SYDVKM. The CDR3 has 14 amino acids. CDR3 sequence: CATSPRGLNTEAFF. The CDR3 DNA is TGTGCCACCAGTCCCCGGGGACTGAACACTGAAGCTTTCTTT.

CDR3: CAASKGGAGLSNEQFF. The CDR3 DNA follows: TGTGCAGCCAGCAAGGGCGGGGCTGGGCTGAGCAATGAGCAGTTCTTC. The gene calls are TRBV28 and TRBJ2-1; D perhaps matches TRBD2 (6 bases). This CDR3 has 16 amino acids. Germline V gene data show CDR1 as MDHEN and CDR2 as SYDVKM.

This clonotype came up a few times. The rearrangement links TRBV19 to TRBJ1-2, with 11 bases aligning to TRBD1. J lost 7 bases, V lost 4 bases, and 8 bases had no gene match. The germline V gene has CDR1 LNHDA and CDR2 SQIVND (reference sequence). The CDR3 has 15 amino acids. CDR3 coding DNA: TGTGCCAGTAGTAAGGGACAGGGGGACACTATTGGCTACACCTTC. This encodes CASSKGQGDTIGYTF.

The rearrangement links TRBV12-3 or TRBV12-4 to TRBJ2-1, with no clear D. The length of the CDR3 is 12 residues. V lost 3 bases to trimming and J lost 5 bases, with 5 bases between them. Here the CDR3 DNA reads TGTGCCAGCAGTTTCAGACACAATGAGCAGTTCTTC. Translation gives CASSFRHNEQFF.